This T cell receptor beta chain was captured by sequencing in a study of long-term antiretroviral therapy in people with HIV. Study-level points and caveats: Dominating the repertoire at all time points were the clones that expanded before ART.

Survey-level immunoSEQ v3.0 assays were run. This table comes from immunoSEQ multiplex PCR, and its TCRdb copy is limited to in-frame clones, with some not included. Of 39,000 or so clones listed, over 75% are singletons. The United States was where all participants with HIV were treated. Points on this clone: What it binds is unknown.

Germline CDR1 MNHEY, CDR2 SVGAGI. Trimming took 1 base from V and 7 from J; bases not matched to a gene: 8. CDR3 size: 15 residues. The chain has TRBV6-5 and TRBJ1-1; TRBD1 aligns across 8 bases. Sample: unsorted PBMCs, taken 0.6 years after starting antiretroviral therapy. This clonotype originated in a man aged 18 to 29 with HIV. CDR3 region: CASSYYTGGQREAFF. The CDR3 bases are TGTGCCAGCAGTTACTATACAGGGGGACAGCGTGAAGCTTTCTTT.